Presented here are 25 T cell receptor beta chains from one specimen sequenced in a study of shared clonotypes between healthy human individuals. Libraries were prepared by immunoSEQ multiplex PCR; TCRdb keeps only in-frame clonotypes and omits some of them. Among roughly 2.4 million clones listed, approximately 96% were seen once. The sample taken for sequencing was naive CD4+ T cells sorted from blood. Described subset: CD45RA+ positively selected. These receptor sequences come from a man younger than 35 in good health.

The rearrangement links TRBV13 to TRBJ2-5; 7 nucleotides align to TRBD1. The closer fit of TRBJ2-7 to the DNA end suggests the J call may be wrong. This CDR3 is built from 13 residues. CDR1 is PRHDT and CDR2 is FYEKMQ in the germline V gene (reference sequence). The CDR3: CASSPQGTYEQYF. CDR3 DNA: TGTGCCAGCAGCCCACAGGGGACCTACGAGCAGTACTTC.

The chain employs TRBV2 and TRBJ2-3; 11 bases line up with TRBD1. The V gene end was trimmed by 0 bases and the J gene end by 3 bases; junction bases not matched to a gene: 11. The germline gives CDR1 SNHLY, CDR2 FYNNEI. CDR3 length: 19 residues. As DNA, the CDR3 is TGTGCCAGCAGTGAAGCGCTTCGGACAGGGGGCGGTTGGACAGATACGCAGTATTTT. Protein sequence: CASSEALRTGGGWTDTQYF.

The genes are TRBV7-3 and TRBJ2-1; 9 bases are a match to TRBD2. V was pared by 4 bases and J by 6 bases, with 4 bases of the junction left unmatched. CDR3 length: 14 amino acids. The V gene's germline CDR1 is SGHTA and CDR2 FQGTGA. The CDR3: CASSSSGDRNEQFF. CDR3 DNA: TGTGCCAGCAGCTCTAGCGGGGATCGCAATGAGCAGTTCTTC.

The J gene is TRBJ1-3, the V gene TRBV6-4; D unclear. This CDR3 has 16 residues. Trimming stripped 4 bases from V and 0 bases from J, with 13 bases between. The germline V gene has CDR1 MRHNA and CDR2 SNTAGT. The CDR3 sequence is CASSVLEQISGNTIYF. The DNA for the CDR3 is TGTGCCAGCAGTGTTTTAGAACAGATCTCTGGAAACACCATATATTTT.

The V call is TRBV9, the J call TRBJ2-3; 9 nucleotides agree with TRBD2. The CDR3 is 16 amino acids. V was clipped by 0 bases and J by 8 bases; unmatched bases: 10. Germline V lookup: CDR1 SGDLS, CDR2 YYNGEE. The CDR3 reads CASSVAGAGGPGTQYF. The DNA for the CDR3 is TGTGCCAGCAGCGTAGCAGGCGCGGGGGGGCCTGGTACGCAGTATTTT.

The chain joins TRBV4-1 to TRBJ2-2; maybe TRBD1 (6 bases). CDR3 length: 16 residues. Trimming pared 3 bases from V and 2 bases from J, leaving 13 bases between. Germline CDR1 MGHRA, CDR2 YSYEKL. CDR3 in DNA: TGCGCCAGCAGCCATTTAGGACAGTATAACACCGGGGAGCTGTTTTTT. Amino acids: CASSHLGQYNTGELFF.

The chain is built from TRBV7-8 and TRBJ2-7; D is possibly TRBD1 (6 bases). V was pared by 5 bases and J by 6 bases, with 17 bases between. The CDR3 runs to 14 residues. Looked up from germline, CDR1 is SGHVS and CDR2 is FQNEAQ. CDR3 sequence: CASSLVGGVGEQYF. CDR3 in DNA: TGTGCCAGCAGCCTAGTAGGGGGTGTGGGCGAGCAGTACTTC.

The chain combines TRBV20-1 with TRBJ2-1; D gene ambiguous. V lost 7 bases and J lost 8, with 9 bases in between. The CDR3 extends over 10 amino acids. Germline values: CDR1 DFQATT, CDR2 SNEGSKA (reference sequence). CDR3 sequence: CSGRGDEQFF. CDR3 DNA: TGCAGTGGTCGCGGCGATGAGCAGTTCTTC.

CDR3 nucleotide sequence: TGCAGCGCGGGACTAGCCGGAGGGGAGACCCAGTACTTC. It specifies CSAGLAGGETQYF. J is TRBJ2-5 and V is TRBV29-1, with 9 bases aligning to TRBD2. The V gene end was trimmed by 7 bases and the J gene end by 5 bases; junction bases not matched to a gene: 8. The V gene's germline CDR1 is SQVTM and CDR2 ANQGSEA. The CDR3 loop spans 13 amino acids.

The chain combines TRBV6-6 with TRBJ2-3, with D possibly being TRBD1 or TRBD2 (6 bases each). Germline CDR1 MNHNY, CDR2 SVGAGI (reference sequence). V was cut by 4 bases and J by 3 bases, with 17 bases left in between. The CDR3 loop spans 16 amino acids. The CDR3 protein is CASSFSRGGLTDTQYF. CDR3 DNA sequence: TGTGCCAGCAGTTTTAGTAGAGGGGGGCTAACAGATACGCAGTATTTT.

As to this clone: Other DNA sequences in the same sample also yield this CDR3. This chain uses TRBV9 with TRBJ2-1; no clear D gene. Trimming removed 2 bases from V and 0 bases from J, with 6 bases in between. This CDR3 region has 14 residues. Germline values: CDR1 SGDLS, CDR2 YYNGEE. In nucleotides, the CDR3 is TGTGCCAGCAGCGTCGGTAGCTCCTACAATGAGCAGTTCTTC. Translation gives CASSVGSSYNEQFF.

V gene TRBV30 combines with J gene TRBJ1-2, with D maybe TRBD1 (6 bases). Germline CDR1 and CDR2: GTSNPN and SVGIG (reference sequence). The ends were cut back, 4 bases at V and 6 bases at J, with 21 bases in the middle. The CDR3 length is 15 residues. CDR3 in DNA: TGTGCCTGGAACTTAAGGGACCGGAGGGGGGATGGCTACACCTTC. Its translation is CAWNLRDRRGDGYTF.

V gene TRBV6-6 combines with J gene TRBJ2-1, with D possibly matching TRBD1 (5 bases). Trimming stripped 5 bases from V and 13 bases from J, with 18 bases between. The CDR3 has 13 residues. Germline CDR1 MNHNY, CDR2 SVGAGI (reference sequence). The CDR3 DNA is TGTGCCAGCAGTGGCCTCCCGACAGAGCCCCAGTTCTTC. This codes for CASSGLPTEPQFF.

The chain carries TRBV21-1 and TRBJ1-5. TRBV21-1 is shown as a pseudogene. The CDR3 is made up of 13 amino acids. The CDR3: CASSWTTHQPQHF. CDR3 nucleotide sequence: TGTGCCAGCAGCTGGACCACCCATCAGCCCCAGCATTTT.

The chain employs TRBV7-6 and TRBJ2-5; 8 nucleotides line up with TRBD1. Germline V gene lookup returns CDR1 SGHVS and CDR2 FNYEAQ. The CDR3 runs 14 residues. V lost 3 bases to trimming and J lost 4 bases; unmatched junction nucleotides: 4. For the CDR3, the DNA is TGTGCCAGCAGCTTTCAGGGGGCGGGAGAGACCCAGTACTTC. Translation gives CASSFQGAGETQYF.

The chain recombines TRBV18 with TRBJ1-2; D call uncertain. Per the germline V gene, CDR1 is KGHSH and CDR2 is LQKENI. Trimming stripped 5 bases from V and 2 bases from J, with 9 bases between. The CDR3 is 13 amino acids. CDR3 residues: CASSATGNYGYTF. The CDR3 DNA is TGTGCCAGCTCAGCGACCGGGAACTATGGCTACACCTTC.

This clone was recorded only once. The chain links TRBV19 to TRBJ2-7; 10 nucleotides agree with TRBD2. V gave up 3 bases and J gave up 3 bases; unmatched junction bases: 5. Germline V gene data show CDR1 as LNHDA and CDR2 as SQIVND (reference sequence). This CDR3 contains 15 residues. The CDR3 is CASSIPLAGRYEQYF. The CDR3 nucleotides are TGTGCCAGTAGTATCCCACTAGCGGGGCGCTACGAGCAGTACTTC.

V and J are TRBV11-2 and TRBJ1-6; D is unresolved. The V end lost 1 base, the J end lost 10 bases, and 14 bases lay between the germline ends. The CDR3 has 15 residues. Germline V gene data show CDR1 as SGHAT and CDR2 as FQNNGV. The CDR3 region has the DNA TGTGCCAGCAGCTTAGTCTCGGCAGGTGTGTCACCCCTCCACTTT. It is translated as CASSLVSAGVSPLHF.

With respect to this clone: One end of the junction fails to match germline, which may point to a read error. This CDR3 is also generated by other DNA sequences in the sample. This chain connects TRBV5-1 to TRBJ2-2, with D tentatively TRBD1 (5 bases). The CDR3 runs to 15 residues. CDR1 and CDR2 from the germline V gene are SGHRS and YFSETQ. In nucleotides, the CDR3 is TGCGCCAGCAGTTTGGACATCGCGAACACCGGGGAGCTGTTTTTT. Amino acids: CASSLDIANTGELFF. The full variable domain, in which reference TRBV5-1 and TRBJ2-2 provide the parts outside the CDR3, is KAGVTQTPRYLIKTRGQQVTLSCSPISGHRSVSWYQQTPGQGLQFLFEYFSETQRNKGNFPGRFSGRQFSNSRSEMNVSTLELGDSALYLCASSLDIANTGELFFGEGSRLTVL.

The chain carries TRBV2 and TRBJ1-4; D not resolved. Trimming removed 9 bases from V and 2 bases from J, with 10 bases in between. Germline-derived CDR1 and CDR2 are SNHLY and FYNNEI. This CDR3 region has 13 residues. The CDR3 DNA reads as TGTGCCAGTGGGCTTCTGACTAATGAAAAACTGTTTTTT. It is translated as CASGLLTNEKLFF.

This clone showed up just a few times. V is TRBV7-2 and J is TRBJ2-1; 8 bases align to TRBD2. The CDR3 is made up of 14 amino acids. The ends lost 4 bases at V and 6 bases at J; junction bases unmatched: 5. The V gene's germline CDR1 is SGHTA and CDR2 FQGNSA. The CDR3 region has the DNA TGTGCCAGCAGCTCAGCGGGGGTGGCCAATGAGCAGTTCTTC. Residues: CASSSAGVANEQFF.

J is TRBJ1-6 and V is TRBV6-5; no definite D call. Germline assignment: CDR1 MNHEY and CDR2 SVGAGI. Trimming left V 6 bases short and J 9 bases short, with 9 bases between. The CDR3 contains 12 residues. The CDR3 DNA sequence: TGTGCCAGCAGAGCCCCGGGTTCACCCCTCCACTTT. Translating it yields CASRAPGSPLHF.

The rearrangement uses TRBV7-2 and TRBJ2-5; TRBD2 matches 9 bases. The CDR3 has 14 amino acids. Losses at the gene ends were 2 bases for V and 4 bases for J; bases not matched to a gene: 2. Germline V gene data show CDR1 as SGHTA and CDR2 as FQGNSA. The CDR3 loop reads CASSLQLAGETQYF. CDR3 nucleotide sequence: TGTGCCAGCAGCTTACAACTAGCGGGAGAGACCCAGTACTTC.

The chain has TRBV5-4 and TRBJ1-2; D may be TRBD1 (6 bases). The CDR3 covers 13 residues. V lost 2 bases to trimming and J lost 7 bases, with 12 bases between them. Germline V gives CDR1 SGHNT, CDR2 YYREEE (reference sequence). CDR3 loop: CASSLQGITGYTF. CDR3 DNA: TGTGCCAGCAGCTTACAGGGAATTACTGGCTACACCTTC.

The chain is built from TRBV7-9 and TRBJ1-3, with D tentatively TRBD1 (5 bases). This CDR3 comprises 14 residues. Trimming removed 4 bases at V and 6 bases at J, with 13 bases between. Germline V gene lookup returns CDR1 SEHNR and CDR2 FQNEAQ (reference sequence). This CDR3 is CASSSRARENTIYF. CDR3 sequence (DNA): TGTGCCAGCAGCTCCCGTGCCAGGGAAAACACCATATATTTT.